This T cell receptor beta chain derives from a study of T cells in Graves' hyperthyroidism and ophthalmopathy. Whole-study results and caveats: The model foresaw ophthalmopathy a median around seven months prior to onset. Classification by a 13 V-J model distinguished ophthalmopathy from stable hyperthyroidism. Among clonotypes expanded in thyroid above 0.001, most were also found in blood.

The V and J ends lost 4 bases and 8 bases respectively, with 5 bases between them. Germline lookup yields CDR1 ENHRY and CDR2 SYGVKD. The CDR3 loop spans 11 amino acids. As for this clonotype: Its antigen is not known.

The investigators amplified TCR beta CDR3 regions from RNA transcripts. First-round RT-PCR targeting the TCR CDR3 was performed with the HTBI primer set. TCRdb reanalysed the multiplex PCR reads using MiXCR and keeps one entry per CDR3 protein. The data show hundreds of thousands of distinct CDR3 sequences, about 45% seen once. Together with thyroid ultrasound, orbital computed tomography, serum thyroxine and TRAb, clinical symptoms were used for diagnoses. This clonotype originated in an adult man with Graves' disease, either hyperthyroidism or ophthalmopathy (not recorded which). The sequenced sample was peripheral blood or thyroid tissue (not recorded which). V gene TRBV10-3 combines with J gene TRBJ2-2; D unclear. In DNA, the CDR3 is TGTGCCATCAGTGTCACAGGGGAGCTGTTTTTT. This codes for CAISVTGELFF.